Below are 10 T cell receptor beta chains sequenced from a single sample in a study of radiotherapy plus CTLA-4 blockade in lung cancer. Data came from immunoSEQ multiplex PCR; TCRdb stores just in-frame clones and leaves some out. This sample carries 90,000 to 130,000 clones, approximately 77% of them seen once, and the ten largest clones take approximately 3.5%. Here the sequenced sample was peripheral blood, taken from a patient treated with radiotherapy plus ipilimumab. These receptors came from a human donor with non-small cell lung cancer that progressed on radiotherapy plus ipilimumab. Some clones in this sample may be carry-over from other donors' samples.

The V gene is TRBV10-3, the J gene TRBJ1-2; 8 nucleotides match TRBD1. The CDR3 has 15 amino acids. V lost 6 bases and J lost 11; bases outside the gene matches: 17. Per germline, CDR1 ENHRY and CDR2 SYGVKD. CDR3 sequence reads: CAISAAGDRTYRYTF. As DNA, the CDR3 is TGTGCCATCAGCGCCGCTGGGGACAGGACCTATAGATACACCTTC.

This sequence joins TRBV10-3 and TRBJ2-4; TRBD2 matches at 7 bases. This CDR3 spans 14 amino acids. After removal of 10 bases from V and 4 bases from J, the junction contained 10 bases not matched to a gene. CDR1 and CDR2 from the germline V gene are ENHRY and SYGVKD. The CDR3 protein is CATYPGLGKNIQYF. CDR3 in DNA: TGTGCCACTTACCCCGGACTAGGGAAAAACATTCAGTACTTC.

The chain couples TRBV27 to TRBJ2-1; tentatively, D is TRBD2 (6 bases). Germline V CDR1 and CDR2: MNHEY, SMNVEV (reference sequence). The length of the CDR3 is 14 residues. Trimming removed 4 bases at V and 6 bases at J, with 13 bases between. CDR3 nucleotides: TGTGCCAGCAGTTACAAACTTAGCGGCAATGAGCAGTTCTTC. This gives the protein CASSYKLSGNEQFF.

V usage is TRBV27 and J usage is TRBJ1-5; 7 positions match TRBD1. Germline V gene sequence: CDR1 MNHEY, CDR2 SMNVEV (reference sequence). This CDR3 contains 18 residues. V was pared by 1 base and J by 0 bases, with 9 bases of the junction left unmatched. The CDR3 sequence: CASSLWGTDVNSNQPQHF. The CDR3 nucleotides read TGTGCCAGCAGTTTATGGGGGACAGATGTTAATAGCAATCAGCCCCAGCATTTT.

CDR3 DNA sequence: TGTGCCAGCAGCCAAGTTGTGCCTTTGAGGGGGGATACGCAGTATTTT. Translating it yields CASSQVVPLRGDTQYF. The gene calls are TRBV4-2 and TRBJ2-3, with TRBD1 as a possible D gene (6 bases). CDR3 length: 16 amino acids. Per the germline V gene, CDR1 is LGHNA and CDR2 is YNFKEQ. V lost 1 base, J lost 6 bases, and 17 bases lay in between.

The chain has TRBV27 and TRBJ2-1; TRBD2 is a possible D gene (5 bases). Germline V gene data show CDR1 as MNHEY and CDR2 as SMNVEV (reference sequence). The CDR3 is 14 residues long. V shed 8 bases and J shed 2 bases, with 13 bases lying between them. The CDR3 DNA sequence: TGTGCCAGCTCTAATCCGAGGGCCTACAATGAGCAGTTCTTC. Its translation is CASSNPRAYNEQFF.

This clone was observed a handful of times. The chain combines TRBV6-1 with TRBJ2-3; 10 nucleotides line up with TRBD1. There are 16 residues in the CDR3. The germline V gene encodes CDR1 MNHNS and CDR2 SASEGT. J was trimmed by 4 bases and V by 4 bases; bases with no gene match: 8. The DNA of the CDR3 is TGTGCCAGCAGTGCCGTGACAGGGGGCGGCGCAGATACGCAGTATTTT. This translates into CASSAVTGGGADTQYF.

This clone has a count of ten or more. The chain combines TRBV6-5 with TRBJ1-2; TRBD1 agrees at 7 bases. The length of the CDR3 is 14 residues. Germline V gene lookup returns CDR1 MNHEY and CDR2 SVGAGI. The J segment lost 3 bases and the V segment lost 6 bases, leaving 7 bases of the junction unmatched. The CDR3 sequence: CASSEGAEYYGYTF. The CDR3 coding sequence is TGTGCCAGCAGCGAGGGGGCTGAGTACTATGGCTACACCTTC.

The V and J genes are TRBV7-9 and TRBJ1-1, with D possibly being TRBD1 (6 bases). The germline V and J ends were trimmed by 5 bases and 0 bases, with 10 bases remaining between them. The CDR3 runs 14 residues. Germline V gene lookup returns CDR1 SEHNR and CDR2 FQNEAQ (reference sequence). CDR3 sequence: CASSPWDMNTEAFF. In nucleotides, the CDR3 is TGTGCCAGCAGCCCCTGGGACATGAACACTGAAGCTTTCTTT.

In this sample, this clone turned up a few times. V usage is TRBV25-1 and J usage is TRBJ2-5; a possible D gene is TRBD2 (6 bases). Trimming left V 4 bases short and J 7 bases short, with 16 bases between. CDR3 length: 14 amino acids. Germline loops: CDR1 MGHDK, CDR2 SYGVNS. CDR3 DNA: TGTGCCAGCAGTGCTCCTAGCGATGTCGGGACCCAGTACTTC. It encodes CASSAPSDVGTQYF.